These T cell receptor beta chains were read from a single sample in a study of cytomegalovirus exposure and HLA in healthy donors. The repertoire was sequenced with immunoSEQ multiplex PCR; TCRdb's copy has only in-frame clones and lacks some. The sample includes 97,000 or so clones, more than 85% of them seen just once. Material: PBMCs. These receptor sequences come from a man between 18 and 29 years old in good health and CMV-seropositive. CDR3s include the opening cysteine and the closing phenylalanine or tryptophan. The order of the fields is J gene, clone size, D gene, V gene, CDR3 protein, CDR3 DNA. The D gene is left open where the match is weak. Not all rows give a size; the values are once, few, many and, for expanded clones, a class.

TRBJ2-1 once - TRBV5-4 CASSVTVNSYNEQFF TGTGCCAGCAGCGTAACAGTCAACTCCTACAATGAGCAGTTCTTC
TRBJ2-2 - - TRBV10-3 CAIGGTSTGELFF TGTGCCATCGGAGGGACGAGCACCGGGGAGCTGTTTTTT
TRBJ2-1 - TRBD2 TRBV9 CASSVVPGGLNEQFF TGTGCCAGCAGCGTAGTTCCGGGGGGGCTAAATGAGCAGTTCTTC
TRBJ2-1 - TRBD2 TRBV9 CASSPSSGGSSYNEQFF TGTGCCAGCAGCCCTTCATCAGGCGGGAGTTCCTACAATGAGCAGTTCTTC
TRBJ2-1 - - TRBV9 CASSVVSGHNEQFF TGTGCCAGCAGCGTGGTGTCAGGGCACAATGAGCAGTTCTTC
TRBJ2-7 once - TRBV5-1 CASSPGGRGIHYEQYF TGCGCCAGCAGCCCTGGCGGCCGGGGAATCCACTACGAGCAGTACTTC
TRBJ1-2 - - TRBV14 CASSQQVFYGYTF TGTGCCAGCAGCCAACAGGTATTCTATGGCTACACCTTC
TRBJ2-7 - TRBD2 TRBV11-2 CASSLPMGEGYEQYF TGTGCCAGCAGCCTACCCATGGGGGAGGGCTACGAGCAGTACTTC
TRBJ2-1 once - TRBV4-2 CASSQARGGGFNEQFF TGTGCCAGCAGCCAAGCTAGGGGAGGGGGTTTCAATGAGCAGTTCTTC
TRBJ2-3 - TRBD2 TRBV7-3 CASSYLAGVEDTQYF TGTGCCAGCAGCTACCTAGCGGGAGTAGAGGATACGCAGTATTTT
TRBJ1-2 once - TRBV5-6 CASSLGWDSVDYGYTF TGTGCCAGCAGCTTGGGGTGGGACTCGGTGGACTATGGCTACACCTTC
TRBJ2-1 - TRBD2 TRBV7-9 CASSIAGGHEQFF TGTGCCAGCAGCATAGCGGGAGGGCACGAGCAGTTCTTC
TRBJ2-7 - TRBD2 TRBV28 CASSLGGSNSYEQYF TGTGCCAGCAGTTTGGGCGGGAGTAACTCCTACGAGCAGTACTTC
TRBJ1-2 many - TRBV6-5 CASSYSIGGLEGYTF TGTGCCAGCAGTTACTCGATTGGGGGCCTGGAGGGCTACACCTTC
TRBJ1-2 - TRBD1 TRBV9 CASSYSGTDSRRSGYTF TGTGCCAGCAGCTACTCCGGGACAGACAGCCGCCGGAGCGGCTACACCTTC
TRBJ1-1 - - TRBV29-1 CSVEEVADTEAFF TGCAGCGTTGAAGAGGTGGCGGACACTGAAGCTTTCTTT
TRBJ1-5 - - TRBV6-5 CASSLSADYQPQHF TGTGCCAGCAGTCTATCGGCGGATTATCAGCCCCAGCATTTT
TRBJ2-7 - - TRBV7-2 CASSEARGQYF TGTGCCAGCAGCGAAGCTAGGGGGCAGTACTTC
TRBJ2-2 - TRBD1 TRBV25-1 CASSEGQAGDTGELFF TGTGCCAGCAGTGAAGGACAGGCAGGGGACACCGGGGAGCTGTTTTTT
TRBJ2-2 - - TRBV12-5 CASVEQTNTGELFF TGTGCTAGTGTTGAACAGACGAACACCGGGGAGCTGTTTTTT
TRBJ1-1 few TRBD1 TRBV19 CASSTTGLTEAFF TGTGCCAGTAGTACGACAGGGTTGACTGAAGCTTTCTTT
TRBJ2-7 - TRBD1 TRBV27 CASRSTGQRGEQYF TGTGCCAGCAGATCAACGGGACAGAGGGGCGAGCAGTACTTC
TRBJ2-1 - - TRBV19 CASSITSSYNEQFF TGTGCCAGTAGTATTACTAGCTCCTACAATGAGCAGTTCTTC